One and the same sample provided the 24 T cell receptor beta chains below, sequenced in a study of OX40 agonist ivuxolimab in advanced cancers. The assay was immunoSEQ multiplex PCR, and TCRdb's table has in-frame clones only and misses some. Of about 100,000 clones in the sample, approximately 89% were seen once. This sample comprised CD4+ or CD8+ T cells sorted from blood, obtained in a trial of the OX40 agonist ivuxolimab. These receptors all stem from an adult with an advanced solid tumor such as melanoma, head and neck, liver or kidney cancer.

The chain carries TRBV28 and TRBJ1-2; D is perhaps TRBD1 (5 bases). Germline lookup yields CDR1 MDHEN and CDR2 SYDVKM. With 6 bases removed from V and 3 bases from J, the gap between germline ends came to 17 bases. This CDR3 contains 15 residues. In nucleotides, the CDR3 is TGTGCCAGCAGCCCTTCCAGGGAACGTTACTATGGCTACACCTTC. It translates to CASSPSRERYYGYTF.

This clone was seen just once. The gene calls are TRBV5-1 and TRBJ1-4, with 8 bases aligning to TRBD1. The V gene end was trimmed by 4 bases and the J gene end by 7 bases; junction bases not matched to a gene: 12. This CDR3 spans 16 amino acids. Germline V lookup: CDR1 SGHRS, CDR2 YFSETQ. The CDR3 sequence: CASSRTYRGEGEKLFF. The CDR3 DNA reads as TGCGCCAGCAGCAGGACTTACAGGGGGGAAGGTGAAAAACTGTTTTTT. The full variable domain, with the rest looked up from reference TRBV5-1 and TRBJ1-4, is KAGVTQTPRYLIKTRGQQVTLSCSPISGHRSVSWYQQTPGQGLQFLFEYFSETQRNKGNFPGRFSGRQFSNSRSEMNVSTLELGDSALYLCASSRTYRGEGEKLFFGSGTQLSVL.

The CDR3 DNA is TGTGCCAGCAGTTTGGCCGGGGGCCCGAGGGATGAGCAGTTCTTC. Encoded protein: CASSLAGGPRDEQFF. The chain uses TRBV28 and TRBJ2-1; D is tentatively TRBD1 or TRBD2 (6 bases each). Germline V gene lookup returns CDR1 MDHEN and CDR2 SYDVKM. The CDR3 totals 15 residues. Deletions cut 3 bases from V and 8 bases from J, with 17 bases between.

This clone was observed a single time. The V call is TRBV28, the J call TRBJ1-2; a possible D gene is TRBD1 (6 bases). V lost 5 bases to trimming and J lost 5 bases, with 24 bases between them. The CDR3 has 17 residues. Germline assignment: CDR1 MDHEN and CDR2 SYDVKM. Written as DNA, the CDR3 is TGTGCCAGCAGTGGTTCCGGGACACCTAGAGACTTATATGGCTACACCTTC. Amino acids: CASSGSGTPRDLYGYTF.

The chain joins TRBV28 to TRBJ1-4; 7 nucleotides agree with TRBD1. Germline assignment: CDR1 MDHEN and CDR2 SYDVKM. The V gene end was trimmed by 5 bases and the J gene end by 3 bases; junction bases not matched to a gene: 3. The CDR3 spans 14 residues. The CDR3 nucleotides read TGTGCCAGCAGTCGACAGGGAGCTAATGAAAAACTGTTTTTT. Translating it yields CASSRQGANEKLFF.

The rearrangement links TRBV18 to TRBJ1-1; D is undetermined. CDR3 length: 13 residues. Germline V gene data show CDR1 as KGHSH and CDR2 as LQKENI. The V end lost 5 bases, the J end lost 0 bases, and 7 bases lay between the germline ends. The CDR3 protein is CASSDELNTEAFF. CDR3 coding DNA: TGTGCCAGCTCAGATGAGTTGAACACTGAAGCTTTCTTT.

CDR3 nucleotide sequence: TGTGCCAGCAGTTACTCCGGGAGGGCAGGGGAGCAGTACTTC. As protein: CASSYSGRAGEQYF. The chain carries TRBV6-5 and TRBJ2-7; 8 nucleotides agree with TRBD2. CDR3 length equals 14 residues. The V and J ends lost 0 bases and 7 bases, in that order; junction bases with no gene match: 5. CDR1 is MNHEY and CDR2 is SVGAGI in the germline V gene.

The chain carries TRBV29-1 and TRBJ2-7; 7 nucleotides align to TRBD2. The V and J ends lost 7 bases and 3 bases, in that order; junction bases with no gene match: 9. CDR3 length equals 13 residues. Germline V gene sequence: CDR1 SQVTM, CDR2 ANQGSEA. As DNA, the CDR3 is TGCAGCGCCTTCAGGCAGCGGGACTACGAGCAGTACTTC. This codes for CSAFRQRDYEQYF.

The chain carries TRBV19 and TRBJ1-3; unclear D gene. This CDR3 has 13 amino acids. Germline V lookup: CDR1 LNHDA, CDR2 SQIVND (reference sequence). Trimming removed 3 bases at V and 0 bases at J, with 3 bases between. CDR3 nucleotides: TGTGCCAGTAGTATTGGCTCTGGAAACACCATATATTTT. The encoded protein is CASSIGSGNTIYF. Full variable domain (remainder filled in from reference TRBV19 and TRBJ1-3): DGGITQSPKYLFRKEGQNVTLSCEQNLNHDAMYWYRQDPGQGLRLIYYSQIVNDFQKGDIAEGYSVSREKKESFPLTVTSAQKNPTAFYLCASSIGSGNTIYFGEGSWLTVV.

Comment on this clone: Other nucleotide sequences in the sample specify the same CDR3. CDR3 in amino acids: CASSRTVLNEKLFF. The DNA for the CDR3 is TGTGCCAGCAGCCGGACAGTACTTAATGAAAAACTGTTTTTT. This chain connects TRBV7-2 to TRBJ1-4; possibly TRBD1 for D (6 bases). The germline gives CDR1 SGHTA, CDR2 FQGNSA. The CDR3 spans 14 residues. V was clipped by 5 bases and J by 4 bases, with 11 bases between them. Based on the CDR3 plus reference TRBV7-2 and TRBJ1-4, the full variable domain is GAGVSQSPSNKVTEKGKDVELRCDPISGHTALYWYRQSLGQGLEFLIYFQGNSAPDKSGLPSDRFSAERTGGSVSTLTIQRTQQEDSAVYLCASSRTVLNEKLFFGSGTQLSVL.

The chain carries TRBV7-9 and TRBJ2-2, with TRBD2 matching over 9 bases. Germline V gives CDR1 SEHNR, CDR2 FQNEAQ (reference sequence). This CDR3 region has 17 residues. After removal of 4 bases from V and 3 bases from J, the junction contained 9 bases not matched to a gene. This CDR3 reads CASSSRSGSSYTGELFF. The CDR3 coding sequence is TGTGCCAGCAGCTCTCGTAGCGGGAGTTCCTACACCGGGGAGCTGTTTTTT.

This sequence joins TRBV5-4 and TRBJ2-2; D unresolved. Looked up from germline, CDR1 is SGHNT and CDR2 is YYREEE (reference sequence). CDR3 length equals 13 residues. Trimming cost V 0 bases and J 5 bases, with 5 bases left between them. The CDR3 spells CASSLAVTGELFF. CDR3 nucleotides: TGTGCCAGCAGCTTGGCGGTTACCGGGGAGCTGTTTTTT. The entire variable domain, with the rest obtained from reference TRBV5-4 and TRBJ2-2, is as follows: ETGVTQSPTHLIKTRGQQVTLRCSSQSGHNTVSWYQQALGQGPQFIFQYYREEENGRGNFPPRFSGLQFPNYSSELNVNALELDDSALYLCASSLAVTGELFFGEGSRLTVL.

This clone showed up just once. The chain has TRBV7-9 and TRBJ1-4; D ambiguous. Germline CDR1 reads SEHNR; CDR2 reads FQNEAQ (reference sequence). V was cut by 5 bases and J by 8 bases, with 12 bases left in between. The CDR3 has 13 amino acids. The CDR3 is CASSPPSYEKLFF. Written as DNA, the CDR3 is TGTGCCAGCAGCCCCCCCTCGTACGAAAAACTGTTTTTT.

This chain uses TRBV11-3 with TRBJ2-7, with 7 bases that match TRBD2. The CDR3 sequence is 15 residues long. V was clipped by 2 bases and J by 6 bases; unmatched bases: 10. The germline V gene encodes CDR1 SGHNT and CDR2 YENEEA. Here the CDR3 reads CASSLSLAGEGEQYF. The CDR3 nucleotides are TGTGCCAGCAGCTTATCGCTAGCTGGGGAGGGCGAGCAGTACTTC.

The chain carries TRBV18 and TRBJ2-2; D perhaps matches TRBD2 (5 bases). The CDR3 extends over 15 amino acids. From germline, CDR1 is KGHSH and CDR2 LQKENI. V lost 3 bases to trimming and J lost 5 bases, with 13 bases between them. The CDR3, as DNA: TGTGCCAGCTCACCCGCGGGTCGAGGGACCGGGGAGCTGTTTTTT. Amino acid sequence: CASSPAGRGTGELFF. Complete variable domain (other parts from reference TRBV18 and TRBJ2-2): NAGVMQNPRHLVRRRGQEARLRCSPMKGHSHVYWYRQLPEEGLKFMVYLQKENIIDESGMPKERFSAEFPKEGPSILRIQQVVRGDSAAYFCASSPAGRGTGELFFGEGSRLTVL.

The chain recombines TRBV28 with TRBJ1-2; D uncertain. CDR1 and CDR2 (germline): MDHEN, SYDVKM. This CDR3 has 12 amino acids. V lost 10 bases and J lost 2, with 11 bases in between. CDR3 in DNA: TGTGCCACGTTCCCAACGAACTATGGCTACACCTTC. The encoded protein is CATFPTNYGYTF.

V and J are TRBV19 and TRBJ2-3; TRBD1 aligns across 7 bases. The CDR3 loop spans 16 amino acids. The ends lost 1 base at V and 4 bases at J; junction bases unmatched: 8. Germline lookup yields CDR1 LNHDA and CDR2 SQIVND (reference sequence). The CDR3 reads CASSIAAGGLADTQYF. The CDR3 DNA reads TGTGCCAGTAGTATAGCAGCAGGGGGATTGGCAGATACGCAGTATTTT. Based on the CDR3 plus reference TRBV19 and TRBJ2-3, the full variable domain is DGGITQSPKYLFRKEGQNVTLSCEQNLNHDAMYWYRQDPGQGLRLIYYSQIVNDFQKGDIAEGYSVSREKKESFPLTVTSAQKNPTAFYLCASSIAAGGLADTQYFGPGTRLTVL.

This clone was observed a single time. The germline gene is not matched at one end of the junction; a read error may be the cause. This chain links TRBV7-7 with TRBJ2-5; TRBD1 matches 10 bases. The length of the CDR3 is 16 residues. Germline V gives CDR1 SSHAT, CDR2 FNYEAQ (reference sequence). CDR3 coding DNA: TGTGCTAGCAGCCGGAGACAGGGGGCGAGGTTGGAGACCCAGTACTTC. This codes for CASSRRQGARLETQYF.

This clone was counted a single time. CDR3 amino acids: CASSLRAGNSPLHF. The CDR3 nucleotides are TGTGCCAGCAGTTTAAGGGCTGGGAATTCACCCCTCCACTTT. V usage is TRBV28 and J usage is TRBJ1-6; D is ambiguous. V was cut by 2 bases and J by 7 bases, with 9 bases left in between. Germline V lookup: CDR1 MDHEN, CDR2 SYDVKM. CDR3 length: 14 residues.

The rearrangement uses TRBV7-6 and TRBJ2-2; 9 bases align to TRBD1. CDR3 size: 15 residues. Germline CDR1 is SGHVS and CDR2 is FNYEAQ. V lost 5 bases to trimming and J lost 3 bases; unmatched junction nucleotides: 4. CDR3 region: CASSRRTGDTGELFF. DNA for the CDR3: TGTGCCAGCAGCCGGCGGACAGGGGACACCGGGGAGCTGTTTTTT.

This clone has a handful of counts. The chain links TRBV6-1 to TRBJ2-7, with 7 positions matching TRBD2. CDR1 is MNHNS, CDR2 SASEGT, per germline. The CDR3 covers 15 residues. With V trimmed by 0 bases and J by 3 bases, 5 bases remained unmatched. The CDR3 here is CASSEAGTTIYEQYF. The DNA of the CDR3 is TGTGCCAGCAGTGAAGCGGGGACTACAATCTACGAGCAGTACTTC.

V gene TRBV7-2 combines with J gene TRBJ1-1; 9 nucleotides match TRBD1. Looked up from germline, CDR1 is SGHTA and CDR2 is FQGNSA. CDR3 length: 14 residues. Trimming cost V 3 bases and J 4 bases; bases outside gene matches: 3. CDR3 coding DNA: TGTGCCAGCAGCTTGCAGACAGGGGGCACTGAAGCTTTCTTT. It encodes CASSLQTGGTEAFF.

This clone was found once. The CDR3 sequence: CAWSGGAWPGNTEAFF. CDR3 sequence (DNA): TGTGCCTGGAGTGGGGGGGCTTGGCCAGGGAACACTGAAGCTTTCTTT. The chain combines TRBV30 with TRBJ1-1; a weak D match, TRBD1 (6 bases). This CDR3 region has 16 residues. CDR1 is GTSNPN and CDR2 is SVGIG in the germline V gene (reference sequence). V lost 1 base to trimming and J lost 1 base, with 16 bases between them.

J is TRBJ2-3 and V is TRBV11-3; D uncertain. The CDR3 contains 13 residues. Germline CDR1 and CDR2: SGHNT and YENEEA. With 7 bases removed from V and 6 bases from J, the gap between germline ends came to 14 bases. CDR3 DNA sequence: TGTGCCAGCAAGGAGTGGGGATCGGATACGCAGTATTTT. It is translated as CASKEWGSDTQYF.